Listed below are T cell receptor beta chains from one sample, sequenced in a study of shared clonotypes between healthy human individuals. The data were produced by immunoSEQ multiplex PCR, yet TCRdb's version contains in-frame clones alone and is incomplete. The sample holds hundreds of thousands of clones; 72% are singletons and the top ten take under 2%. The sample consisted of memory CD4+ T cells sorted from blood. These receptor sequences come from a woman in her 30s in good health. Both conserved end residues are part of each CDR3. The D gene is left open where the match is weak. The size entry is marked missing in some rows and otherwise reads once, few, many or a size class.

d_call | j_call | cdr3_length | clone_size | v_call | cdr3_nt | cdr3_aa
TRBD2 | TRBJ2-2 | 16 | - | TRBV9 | TGTGCCAGCAGCGCCGCCCCGCGGGAGGGCCCTCGGGAGCTGTTTTTT | CASSAAPREGPRELFF
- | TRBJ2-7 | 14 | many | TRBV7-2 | TGTGCCAGCACCAACGCCGGGGGAGTGTACGAGCAGTACTTC | CASTNAGGVYEQYF
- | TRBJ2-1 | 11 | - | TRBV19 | TGTGCCAGCACCAGGGGCTCCGAGCAGTTCTTC | CASTRGSEQFF
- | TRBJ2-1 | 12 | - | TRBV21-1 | TGTGCCAGCAGCAAAGCACCCAATGAGCAGTTCTTC | CASSKAPNEQFF
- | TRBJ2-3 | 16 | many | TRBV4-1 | TGCGCCAGCAGCCAAGTTAATCTGGTGGGGTGGGGGACGCAGTATTTT | CASSQVNLVGWGTQYF
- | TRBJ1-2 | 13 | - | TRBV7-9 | TGTGCCAGCACCACCGGGGGGCGGGATTACAGAACCTTC | CASTTGGRDYRTF
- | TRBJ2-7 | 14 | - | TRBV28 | TGTGCCAGCAGCTTCGGGACGGAAAACTACGAGCAGTACTTC | CASSFGTENYEQYF
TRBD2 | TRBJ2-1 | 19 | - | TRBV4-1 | TGCGCCAGCAGCCAATCGGGACTAGCGGGAGGGTGGGATAACAATGAGCAGTTCTTC | CASSQSGLAGGWDNNEQFF
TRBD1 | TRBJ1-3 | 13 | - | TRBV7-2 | TGTGCCAGCAGTTGGGACAGGGGGAACACCATATATTTT | CASSWDRGNTIYF
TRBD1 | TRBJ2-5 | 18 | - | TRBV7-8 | TGTGCCAGCAGCTTAGGTTCCTTAGGACAGGGACCCTCAGAGACCCAGTACTTC | CASSLGSLGQGPSETQYF
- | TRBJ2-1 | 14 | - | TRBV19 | TGTGCCAGTAGTATAGAACTGACATACAATGAGCAGTTCTTC | CASSIELTYNEQFF
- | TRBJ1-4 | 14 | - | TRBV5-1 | TGCGCCAGCAGCTACGACAGGCTATCTGAAAAACTGTTTTTT | CASSYDRLSEKLFF
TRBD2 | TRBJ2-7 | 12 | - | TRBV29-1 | TGCAGCGCGAGCGGGAGCTTGTACGAGCAGTACTTC | CSASGSLYEQYF
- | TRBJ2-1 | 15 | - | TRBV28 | TGTGCCAGCAGTTCCCAGGGGTTAGGGGGACTACAGCAGTTCTTC | CASSSQGLGGLQQFF
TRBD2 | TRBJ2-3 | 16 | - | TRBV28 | TGTGCCAGCAGTACCACCCTGGGACTAGCGGTCGATACGCAGTATTTT | CASSTTLGLAVDTQYF
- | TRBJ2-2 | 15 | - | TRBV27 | TGTGCCAGCAGTCTCTACCCTTCTAGAACCGGGGAGCTGTTTTTT | CASSLYPSRTGELFF
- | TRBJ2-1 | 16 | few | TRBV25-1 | TGTGCCAGCAGTGGTCAGAACAGTTCACCCTACAATGAGCAGTTCTTC | CASSGQNSSPYNEQFF
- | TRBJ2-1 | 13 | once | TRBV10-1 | TGCGCCAGCAGTTTACAGGGGAGGCTTGGACAGTTCTTC | CASSLQGRLGQFF
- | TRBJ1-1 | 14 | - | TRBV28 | TGTGCCAGCAGCCCCGGAGGCGTGAACACTGAAGCTTTCTTT | CASSPGGVNTEAFF
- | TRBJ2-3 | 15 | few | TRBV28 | TGTGCCAGCAGTTCCCTAGCGAAAGGGGCAGATACGCAGTATTTT | CASSSLAKGADTQYF
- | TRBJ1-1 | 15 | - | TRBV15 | TGTGCCACCAGCAGAGATGGGGCAGGGACCACTGAAGCTTTCTTT | CATSRDGAGTTEAFF
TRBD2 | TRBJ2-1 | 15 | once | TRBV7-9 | TGTGCCAGCAGCTTTAGCGGGGGCAGTCACAATGAGCAGTTCTTC | CASSFSGGSHNEQFF
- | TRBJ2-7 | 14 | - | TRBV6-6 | TGTGCCAGCACCCCGAGTTTCGGTATCTACGAGCAGTACTTC | CASTPSFGIYEQYF
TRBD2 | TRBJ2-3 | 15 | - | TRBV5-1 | TGCGCCAGCAGTGGGACTATCTTGAGCACAGATACGCAGTATTTT | CASSGTILSTDTQYF
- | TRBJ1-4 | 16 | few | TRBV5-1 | TGCGCCAGCAGCCCAATTCCGGGATCTTTGGGAGAAAAACTGTTTTTT | CASSPIPGSLGEKLFF
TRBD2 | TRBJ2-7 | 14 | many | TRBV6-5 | TGTGCCAGCAGTCAGAGCGGGAGTGGCTACGAGCAGTACTTC | CASSQSGSGYEQYF
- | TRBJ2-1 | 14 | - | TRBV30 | TGTGCCTGGAGTGTACTCTCGAGGGGGGGTGAGCAGTTCTTC | CAWSVLSRGGEQFF
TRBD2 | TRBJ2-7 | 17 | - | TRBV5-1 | TGCGCCAGCAGCTGGGTTGGGACTAGCGGGACCGGGGACGAGCAGTACTTC | CASSWVGTSGTGDEQYF
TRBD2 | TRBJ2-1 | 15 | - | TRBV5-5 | TGTGCCAGCCGGGAGGGGACTAGCGGGTACAATGAGCAGTTCTTC | CASREGTSGYNEQFF
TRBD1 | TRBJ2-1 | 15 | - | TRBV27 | TGTGCCAGCAACCCTTGGGACAGCCAGGGGATGGTTCAGTTCTTC | CASNPWDSQGMVQFF
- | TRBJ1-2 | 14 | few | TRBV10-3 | TGTGCCATCAGTGAGGCAACAGAGAAGGATGGCTACACCTTC | CAISEATEKDGYTF
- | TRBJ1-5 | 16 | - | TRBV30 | TGTGCCTGGAGTGTCCGGGGCAGGGGAAGCAATCAGCCCCAGCATTTT | CAWSVRGRGSNQPQHF
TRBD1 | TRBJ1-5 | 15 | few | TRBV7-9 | TGTGCCAGCAGCCCCGGACAGGGCCAGAATCAGCCCCAGCATTTT | CASSPGQGQNQPQHF
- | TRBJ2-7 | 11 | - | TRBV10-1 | TGCGCCAGCAGTGAATCCTACGAGCAGTACTTC | CASSESYEQYF
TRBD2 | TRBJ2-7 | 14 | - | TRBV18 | TGTGCCAGCTCCCCCGGGCGGGGGACGCACGAGCAGTACTTC | CASSPGRGTHEQYF